This TCR beta chain was profiled in a study of T cell changes during pregnancy in multiple sclerosis. The CDR3 is 13 amino acids. The V gene lost 2 bases and the J gene lost 7 bases, with 11 bases spanning the gap. Germline V CDR1 and CDR2: SGHVS, FQNEAQ. Clones were sequenced by immunoSEQ multiplex PCR, and TCRdb holds only the in-frame ones, with some missing. The sample lists 60,000 or so clones; roughly nine tenths were seen once. This chain joins TRBV7-8 and TRBJ1-2, with a possible D match to TRBD1 (6 bases). The material was peripheral blood, obtained before pregnancy. This sequence originates from a female donor with multiple sclerosis, enrolled in a pregnancy study. CDR3 sequence (DNA): TGTGCCAGCAGCTTACACAGGGAAGGTGGCTACACCTTC. Amino acid sequence: CASSLHREGGYTF.